This T cell receptor (beta chain) was profiled in a study of cytomegalovirus exposure and HLA in healthy donors. Across the whole study: About 80 million unique TCRs from HLA-typed donors made up an early data release.

Likely unrecorded immune exposures existed in these nominally healthy donors. The V gene's germline CDR1 is SQVTM and CDR2 ANQGSEA. This CDR3 has 12 residues. The PCR employed 60 Vbeta primers together with 13 Jbeta primers. TCRdb's table, derived via immunoSEQ multiplex PCR, lists solely in-frame clones and lacks some. This sample has some 120,000 clones; approximately 75% occur once, and the top ten carry under 5%. Concerning this clone: Its antigen is still unknown.

Regarding the study as a whole: Earlier results showed most TCR beta V segments being productive about 87% or about 30% of the time. Researchers left out some V segments, among them TRBV6-2 and TRBV6-3, as indistinguishable.

The chain joins TRBV29-1 to TRBJ2-5; 9 positions agree with TRBD1. The J call is doubtful: the DNA matches TRBJ2-7 better. This clonotype was obtained from a man aged 30-40 years in good health and CMV-seronegative. The sequenced material came from PBMCs. The CDR3 loop is CSADRGSHEQYF. The CDR3 region has the DNA TGCAGCGCGGACAGGGGATCCCACGAGCAGTACTTC.